This TCR beta chain was recovered during a study of T cells in Graves' hyperthyroidism and ophthalmopathy. Study results and limitations: The model predicted ophthalmopathy a median roughly six months before onset.

Newly diagnosed hyperthyroidism, duration under 2 months, in patients aged 18 to 65. RNA transcripts gave rise to amplified TCR beta CDR3 regions. Initially, a first-round RT-PCR of the TCR CDR3 employed the HTBI primer set. TCRdb redid the calling of the multiplex PCR reads with MiXCR, one entry per CDR3 protein. The table has over 700,000 distinct CDR3 sequences, approximately 18% seen once. This clonotype has ten or more counts. The antigen remains unidentified. The CDR3 covers 15 residues. Trimming at V came to 5 bases and at J to 6 bases, leaving 14 bases not matched to a gene. Germline V gene sequence: CDR1 DFQATT, CDR2 SNEGSKA (reference sequence).

This TCR was recovered from a woman between 45 and 65 years old with Graves' hyperthyroidism that later progressed to Graves' ophthalmopathy. The rearrangement uses TRBV20-1 and TRBJ2-3, with 7 bases matching TRBD2. The sample comprised blood. In nucleotides, the CDR3 is TGCAGTGCTCTATTAGCGGGCAATCCGGTGGATACGCAGTATTTT. Translated, it gives CSALLAGNPVDTQYF.